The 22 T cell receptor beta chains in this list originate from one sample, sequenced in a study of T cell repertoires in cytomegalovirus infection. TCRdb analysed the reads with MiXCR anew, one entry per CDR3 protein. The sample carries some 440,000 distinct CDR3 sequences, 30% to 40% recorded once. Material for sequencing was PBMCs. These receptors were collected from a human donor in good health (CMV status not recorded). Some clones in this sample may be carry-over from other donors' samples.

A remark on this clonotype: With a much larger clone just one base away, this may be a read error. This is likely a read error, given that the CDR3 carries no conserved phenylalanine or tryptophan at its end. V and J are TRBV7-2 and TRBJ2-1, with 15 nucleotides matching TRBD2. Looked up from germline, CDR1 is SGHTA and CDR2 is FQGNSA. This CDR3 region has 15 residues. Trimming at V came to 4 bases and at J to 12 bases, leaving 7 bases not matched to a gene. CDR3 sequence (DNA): TGTGCCAGCAGCTCACCCCCGGGACTAGCGGGGGGGCAGTTCTTA. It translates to CASSSPPGLAGGQFL.

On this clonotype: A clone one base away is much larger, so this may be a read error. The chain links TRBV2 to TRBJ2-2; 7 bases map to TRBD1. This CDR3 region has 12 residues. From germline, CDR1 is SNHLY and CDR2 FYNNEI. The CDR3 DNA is TGTGCCAGTGGGACAGACACCGGGGAGCTGGTTTTT. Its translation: CASGTDTGELVF.

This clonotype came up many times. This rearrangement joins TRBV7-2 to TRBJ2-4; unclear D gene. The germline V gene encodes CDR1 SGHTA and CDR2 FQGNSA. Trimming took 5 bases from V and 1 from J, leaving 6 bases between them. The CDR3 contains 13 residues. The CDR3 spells CASSLRAKNIQYF. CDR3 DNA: TGTGCCAGCAGCCTAAGGGCCAAAAACATTCAGTACTTC.

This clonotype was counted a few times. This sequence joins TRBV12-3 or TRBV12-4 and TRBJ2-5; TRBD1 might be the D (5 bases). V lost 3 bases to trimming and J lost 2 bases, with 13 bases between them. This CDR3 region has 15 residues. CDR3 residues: CASSFAGPKQETQYF. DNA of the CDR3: TGTGCCAGCAGTTTTGCAGGGCCAAAACAAGAGACCCAGTACTTC.

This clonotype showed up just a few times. The CDR3 coding sequence is TGCGCCAGCAGCCGAATCCCGCGGGACGGAGACTTAACCTACGAGCAGTACTTC. It is translated as CASSRIPRDGDLTYEQYF. The chain recombines TRBV4-1 with TRBJ2-7; TRBD2 might be the D (6 bases). CDR3 length equals 18 residues. Germline V gene data show CDR1 as MGHRA and CDR2 as YSYEKL. V was trimmed by 4 bases and J by 2 bases, leaving 24 bases between them.

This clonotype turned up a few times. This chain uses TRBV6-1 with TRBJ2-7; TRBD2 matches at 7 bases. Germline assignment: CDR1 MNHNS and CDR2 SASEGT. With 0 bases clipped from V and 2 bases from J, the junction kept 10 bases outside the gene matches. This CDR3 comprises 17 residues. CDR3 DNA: TGTGCCAGCAGTGAAGCGCGGGGGTGGGAGGGCGCCTACGAGCAGTACTTC. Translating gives CASSEARGWEGAYEQYF.

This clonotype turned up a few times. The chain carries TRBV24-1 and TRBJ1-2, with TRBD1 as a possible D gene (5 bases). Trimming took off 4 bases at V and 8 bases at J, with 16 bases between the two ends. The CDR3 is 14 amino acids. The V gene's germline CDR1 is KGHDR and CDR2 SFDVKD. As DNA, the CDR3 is TGTGCCACCAGTGAGACCGGGACCGCGGAGGGCTACACCTTC. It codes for CATSETGTAEGYTF.

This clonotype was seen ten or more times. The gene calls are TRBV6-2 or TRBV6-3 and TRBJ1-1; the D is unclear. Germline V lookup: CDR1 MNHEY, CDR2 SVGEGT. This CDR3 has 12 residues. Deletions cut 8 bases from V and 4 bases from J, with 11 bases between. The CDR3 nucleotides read TGTGCCAGCTGGGCAGGAATCACTGAAGCTTTCTTT. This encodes CASWAGITEAFF.

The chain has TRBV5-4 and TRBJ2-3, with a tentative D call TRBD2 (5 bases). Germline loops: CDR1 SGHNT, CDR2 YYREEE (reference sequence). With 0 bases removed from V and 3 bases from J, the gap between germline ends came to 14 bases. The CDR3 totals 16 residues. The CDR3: CASSLVTGWRTDTQYF. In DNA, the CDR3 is TGTGCCAGCAGCTTGGTTACGGGGTGGAGAACAGATACGCAGTATTTT.

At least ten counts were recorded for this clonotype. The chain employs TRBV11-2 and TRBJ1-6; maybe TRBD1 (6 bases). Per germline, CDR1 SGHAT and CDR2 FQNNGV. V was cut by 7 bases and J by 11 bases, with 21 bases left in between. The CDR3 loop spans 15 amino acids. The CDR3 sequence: CASTDSTRGGPPLHF. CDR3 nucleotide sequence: TGTGCCAGCACCGACAGCACTCGGGGGGGGCCACCCCTCCACTTT.

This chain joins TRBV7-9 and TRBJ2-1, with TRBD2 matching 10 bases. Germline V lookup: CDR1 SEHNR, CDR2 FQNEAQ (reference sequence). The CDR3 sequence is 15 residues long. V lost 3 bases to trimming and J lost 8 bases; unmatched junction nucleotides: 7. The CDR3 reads CASSFVSGGRYEQFF. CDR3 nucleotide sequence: TGTGCCAGCAGCTTCGTTAGCGGGGGGAGGTATGAGCAGTTCTTC. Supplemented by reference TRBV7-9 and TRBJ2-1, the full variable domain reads DTGVSQNPRHKITKRGQNVTFRCDPISEHNRLYWYRQTLGQGPEFLTYFQNEAQLEKSRLLSDRFSAERPKGSFSTLEIQRTEQGDSAMYLCASSFVSGGRYEQFFGPGTRLTVL.

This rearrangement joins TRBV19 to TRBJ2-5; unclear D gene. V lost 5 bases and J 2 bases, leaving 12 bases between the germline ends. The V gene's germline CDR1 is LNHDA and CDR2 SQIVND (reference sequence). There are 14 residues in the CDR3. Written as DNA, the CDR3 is TGTGCCAGTAGTGGCAGTATTTCTCAAGAGACCCAGTACTTC. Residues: CASSGSISQETQYF.

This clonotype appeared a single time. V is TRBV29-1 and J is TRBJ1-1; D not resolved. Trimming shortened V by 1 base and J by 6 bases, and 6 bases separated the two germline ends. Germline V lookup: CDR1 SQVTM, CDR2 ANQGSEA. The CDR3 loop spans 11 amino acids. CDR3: CSVEGGPEAFF. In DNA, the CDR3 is TGCAGCGTTGAAGGTGGCCCTGAAGCTTTCTTT.

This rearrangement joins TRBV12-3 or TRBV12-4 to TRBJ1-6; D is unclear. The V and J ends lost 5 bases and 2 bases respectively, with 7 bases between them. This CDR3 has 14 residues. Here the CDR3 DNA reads TGTGCCAGCAGTCCAGCGGCCTATAATTCACCCCTCCACTTT. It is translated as CASSPAAYNSPLHF.

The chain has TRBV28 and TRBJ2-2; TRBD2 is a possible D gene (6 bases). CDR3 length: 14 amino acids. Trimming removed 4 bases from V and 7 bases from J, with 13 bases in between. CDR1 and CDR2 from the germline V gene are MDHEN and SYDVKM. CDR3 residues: CASSSRDFVGELFF. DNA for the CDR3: TGTGCCAGCAGTTCCCGGGACTTCGTCGGGGAGCTGTTTTTT. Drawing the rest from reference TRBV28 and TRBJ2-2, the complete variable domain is DVKVTQSSRYLVKRTGEKVFLECVQDMDHENMFWYRQDPGLGLRLIYFSYDVKMKEKGDIPEGYSVSREKKERFSLILESASTNQTSMYLCASSSRDFVGELFFGEGSRLTVL.

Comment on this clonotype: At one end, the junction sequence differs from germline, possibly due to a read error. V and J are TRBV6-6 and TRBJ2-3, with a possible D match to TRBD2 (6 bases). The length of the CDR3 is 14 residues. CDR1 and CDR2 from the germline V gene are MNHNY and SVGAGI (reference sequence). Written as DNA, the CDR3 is TGTGCAAGCAGCCTCGTCGCGGGATCAAATACGCAGTATTTT. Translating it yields CASSLVAGSNTQYF.

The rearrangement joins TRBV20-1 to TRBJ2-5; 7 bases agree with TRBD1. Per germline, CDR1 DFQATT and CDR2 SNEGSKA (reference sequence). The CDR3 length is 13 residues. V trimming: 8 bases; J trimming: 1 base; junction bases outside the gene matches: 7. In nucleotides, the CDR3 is TGCAGTTCGACAGGGAACCCCCAAGAGACCCAGTACTTC. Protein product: CSSTGNPQETQYF.

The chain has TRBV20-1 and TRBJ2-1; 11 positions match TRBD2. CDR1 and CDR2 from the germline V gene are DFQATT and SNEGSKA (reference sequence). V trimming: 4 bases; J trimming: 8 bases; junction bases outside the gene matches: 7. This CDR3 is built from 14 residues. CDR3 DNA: TGCAGTGCTACTACTAGCGGGGGCTGGGATGAGCAGTTCTTC. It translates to CSATTSGGWDEQFF.

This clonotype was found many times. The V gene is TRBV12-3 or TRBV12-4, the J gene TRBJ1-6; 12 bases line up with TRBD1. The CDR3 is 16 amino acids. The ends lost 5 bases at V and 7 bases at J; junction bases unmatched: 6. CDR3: CASSRGQGAKNSPLHF. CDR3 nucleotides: TGTGCCAGCAGTCGGGGACAGGGGGCAAAAAATTCACCCCTCCACTTT.

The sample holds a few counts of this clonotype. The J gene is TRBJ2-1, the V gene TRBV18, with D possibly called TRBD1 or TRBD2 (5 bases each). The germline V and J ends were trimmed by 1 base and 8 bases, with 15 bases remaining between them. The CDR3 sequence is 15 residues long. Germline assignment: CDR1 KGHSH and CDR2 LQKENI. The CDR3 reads CASSPRGSIGDEQFF. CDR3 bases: TGTGCCAGCTCACCACGAGGGTCAATAGGGGATGAGCAGTTCTTC.

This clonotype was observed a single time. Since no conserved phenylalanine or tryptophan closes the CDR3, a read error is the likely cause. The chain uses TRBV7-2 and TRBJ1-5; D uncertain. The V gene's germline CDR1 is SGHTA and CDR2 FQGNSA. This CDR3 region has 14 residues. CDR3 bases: TGTGCCAGCGGCTTAGGTGGTGGGTTTCAGCCCCAGCATTGT. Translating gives CASGLGGGFQPQHC.

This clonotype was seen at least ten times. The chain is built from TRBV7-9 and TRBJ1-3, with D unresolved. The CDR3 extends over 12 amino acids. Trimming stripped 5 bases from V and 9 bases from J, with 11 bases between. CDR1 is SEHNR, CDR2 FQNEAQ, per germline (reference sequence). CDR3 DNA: TGTGCCAGCAGCCCCGGCGTGGGCACCATATATTTT. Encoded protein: CASSPGVGTIYF.